These 29 T cell receptor beta chains originate from one sample sequenced in a study of blood T cell repertoires in COVID-19. Clones were sequenced by immunoSEQ multiplex PCR, and TCRdb holds only the in-frame ones, with some missing. The sample records 400,000 or so clones, 70% to 90% being singletons. The sample taken for sequencing was peripheral blood. The receptors were sampled from a man in his late teens or twenties with COVID-19, enrolled during active disease.

The chain combines TRBV2 with TRBJ2-7; weak D call: TRBD1 (5 bases). The CDR3 has 13 residues. The V and J ends lost 8 bases and 6 bases respectively, with 17 bases between them. CDR1 and CDR2 from the germline V gene are SNHLY and FYNNEI. Here the CDR3 reads CASGADVFLEQYF. The CDR3 DNA reads as TGTGCCAGCGGGGCGGACGTTTTCCTCGAGCAGTACTTC.

The chain carries TRBV11-2 and TRBJ1-1; no clear D. V lost 6 bases and J 0 bases, leaving 8 bases between the germline ends. Germline CDR1 is SGHAT and CDR2 is FQNNGV. This CDR3 spans 13 amino acids. Here the CDR3 DNA reads TGTGCCAGCAGACAGAGCATGAACACTGAAGCTTTCTTT. Residues: CASRQSMNTEAFF.

The chain links TRBV29-1 to TRBJ1-1, with a tentative D call TRBD1 (6 bases). Germline CDR1 is SQVTM and CDR2 is ANQGSEA. This CDR3 has 13 amino acids. Trimming cost V 3 bases and J 1 base, with 9 bases left between them. The CDR3 sequence: CSVEQGQNTEAFF. The CDR3 bases are TGCAGCGTTGAGCAGGGGCAGAACACTGAAGCTTTCTTT.

The V gene is TRBV6-5, the J gene TRBJ2-1; D is possibly TRBD1 (6 bases). CDR3 length equals 15 residues. V was shortened by 7 bases and J by 0 bases, with 13 bases between the two germline ends. CDR1 and CDR2 from the germline V gene are MNHEY and SVGAGI. This chain's CDR3 is CASTLTGDSYNEQFF. CDR3 coding DNA: TGTGCCAGCACTTTGACAGGAGACTCCTACAATGAGCAGTTCTTC.

Concerning this clone itself: Mismatch with germline at one junction end may stem from a read error. The V call is TRBV7-7, the J call TRBJ2-7; 9 bases line up with TRBD2. This CDR3 region has 16 residues. CDR1 is SSHAT and CDR2 is FNYEAQ in the germline V gene (reference sequence). The CDR3 DNA sequence: TGTGCTAGCAGCTTAGGTAGCGGGAGAGTCATCTACGAGCAGTACTTC. Its translation is CASSLGSGRVIYEQYF.

To note about this clone: Other DNA sequences in the same sample also yield this CDR3. The chain employs TRBV18 and TRBJ2-5; the match to TRBD2 covers 7 bases. Germline V CDR1 and CDR2: KGHSH, LQKENI. The CDR3 totals 14 residues. Trimming at V came to 3 bases and at J to 4 bases, leaving 5 bases not matched to a gene. As DNA, the CDR3 is TGTGCCAGCTCACCCACAGGCGGGGGAGAGACCCAGTACTTC. Its protein product is CASSPTGGGETQYF.

The V call is TRBV28, the J call TRBJ1-2; no firm D call. There are 14 residues in the CDR3. Germline-derived CDR1 and CDR2 are MDHEN and SYDVKM. With 4 bases removed from V and 7 bases from J, the gap between germline ends came to 16 bases. CDR3 DNA: TGTGCCAGCAGTTCACCCCCCACGGAGTTTGGCTACACCTTC. Translation: CASSSPPTEFGYTF.

This chain connects TRBV18 to TRBJ1-5; D remains ambiguous. Germline CDR1 reads KGHSH; CDR2 reads LQKENI. Trimming cost V 3 bases and J 3 bases, with 9 bases left between them. CDR3 length equals 14 residues. The CDR3 nucleotides are TGTGCCAGCTCACCCAACGGGGACAATCAGCCCCAGCATTTT. Protein: CASSPNGDNQPQHF. The full variable domain, in which reference TRBV18 and TRBJ1-5 provide the parts outside the CDR3, is NAGVMQNPRHLVRRRGQEARLRCSPMKGHSHVYWYRQLPEEGLKFMVYLQKENIIDESGMPKERFSAEFPKEGPSILRIQQVVRGDSAAYFCASSPNGDNQPQHFGDGTRLSIL.

J is TRBJ2-1 and V is TRBV9; D is perhaps TRBD1 (6 bases). Trimming stripped 0 bases from V and 9 bases from J, with 22 bases between. CDR1 SGDLS and CDR2 YYNGEE come from the germline V gene. This CDR3 is 17 amino acids long. As DNA, the CDR3 is TGTGCCAGCAGCGTAGATAGCGTGGGGGCCCGCTCGGGTGAGCAGTTCTTC. The encoded protein is CASSVDSVGARSGEQFF.

The table lists this clone with a count of one. The genes are TRBV28 and TRBJ1-3; D unclear. The length of the CDR3 is 15 residues. Per germline, CDR1 MDHEN and CDR2 SYDVKM. Between the trimmed V and J ends, which lost 2 bases and 4 bases, there was a span of 12 bases. The CDR3 DNA sequence: TGTGCCAGCAGTTTACTCATTGACGGGGGAAACACCATATATTTT. Protein product: CASSLLIDGGNTIYF. Complete variable domain (other parts from reference TRBV28 and TRBJ1-3): DVKVTQSSRYLVKRTGEKVFLECVQDMDHENMFWYRQDPGLGLRLIYFSYDVKMKEKGDIPEGYSVSREKKERFSLILESASTNQTSMYLCASSLLIDGGNTIYFGEGSWLTVV.

The chain carries TRBV5-1 and TRBJ2-3, with D perhaps TRBD1 or TRBD2 (6 bases each). Trimming took 4 bases from V and 2 from J, leaving 11 bases between them. CDR1 is SGHRS and CDR2 is YFSETQ in the germline V gene. The CDR3 runs to 14 residues. CDR3 residues: CASSLGGPTDTQYF. The DNA for the CDR3 is TGCGCCAGCAGCCTGGGGGGCCCCACAGATACGCAGTATTTT.

This chain connects TRBV15 to TRBJ2-7; D remains ambiguous. CDR3 size: 15 residues. Germline V gene data show CDR1 as LNHNV and CDR2 as YYDKDF (reference sequence). Trimming cost V 4 bases and J 3 bases, with 16 bases left between them. The CDR3 bases are TGTGCCACCAGCACTATTCGACCGGGTCACTACGAGCAGTACTTC. Residues: CATSTIRPGHYEQYF.

The chain employs TRBV2 and TRBJ2-1, with 11 bases matching TRBD2. The CDR3 runs to 16 residues. V lost 4 bases and J lost 3; bases outside the gene matches: 5. From germline, CDR1 is SNHLY and CDR2 FYNNEI. CDR3 coding DNA: TGTGCCAGCAGTGCCCCCCTAGCGGGGGGCTACAATGAGCAGTTCTTC. Amino acids: CASSAPLAGGYNEQFF.

This clone was counted between two and nine times. The J gene is TRBJ1-5, the V gene TRBV2; the match to TRBD1 covers 7 bases. The V and J ends lost 5 bases and 1 base, in that order; junction bases with no gene match: 11. The CDR3 sequence is 17 residues long. From germline, CDR1 is SNHLY and CDR2 FYNNEI. The chain's CDR3 is CASSRANRGISNQPQHF. CDR3 coding DNA: TGTGCCAGCAGTCGAGCCAACAGGGGCATAAGCAATCAGCCCCAGCATTTT.

The chain is built from TRBV3-1 (or the pseudogene TRBV3-2) and TRBJ1-2, with 8 bases that match TRBD1. Germline V gene data show CDR1 as LGHDT and CDR2 as YNNKEL (reference sequence). Germline trimming cut 3 bases from V and 8 bases from J; bases unmatched to any gene: 14. The CDR3 loop spans 16 amino acids. The CDR3 DNA is TGTGCCAGCAGCCAGAACCGGGACAGGTCCCCGAAGGGCTACACCTTC. Protein: CASSQNRDRSPKGYTF.

V and J are TRBV2 and TRBJ2-1; TRBD2 aligns across 8 bases. Germline values: CDR1 SNHLY, CDR2 FYNNEI. J gave up 3 bases and V 5 bases, and 6 bases lay outside the gene matches. There are 15 residues in the CDR3. CDR3 loop: CASSTSGVFYNEQFF. CDR3 in DNA: TGTGCCAGCAGTACTAGCGGAGTTTTCTACAATGAGCAGTTCTTC.

The chain is built from TRBV5-1 and TRBJ2-1; no reliable D call. V was cut by 2 bases and J by 9 bases, with 24 bases left in between. The CDR3 totals 17 residues. The V gene's germline CDR1 is SGHRS and CDR2 YFSETQ. The CDR3 loop reads CASSFGGGTTLRGEQFF. In DNA form, the CDR3 reads TGCGCCAGCAGCTTTGGCGGCGGAACGACCCTTCGTGGTGAGCAGTTCTTC.

J is TRBJ2-1 and V is TRBV21-1; TRBD2, the table's D call, was not compared with the DNA. TRBV21-1 is flagged as a pseudogene. The CDR3 has 17 amino acids. DNA for the CDR3: TGTGCCAGCAGCGCCCTAACGGGGGGGGTTTCCTACAATGAGCAGTTCTTC. It codes for CASSALTGGVSYNEQFF.

This rearrangement joins TRBV6-5 to TRBJ1-2; possibly TRBD1 for D (6 bases). Trimming removed 6 bases at V and 5 bases at J, with 13 bases between. CDR3 length: 13 amino acids. Per the germline V gene, CDR1 is MNHEY and CDR2 is SVGAGI. The CDR3 bases are TGTGCCAGCAGGGAGACAGGACCATATGGCTACACCTTC. It yields the protein CASRETGPYGYTF.

The chain employs TRBV19 and TRBJ1-4; a weak D match, TRBD1 (6 bases). This CDR3 is built from 15 residues. CDR1 and CDR2 from the germline V gene are LNHDA and SQIVND (reference sequence). Trimming shortened V by 8 bases and J by 4 bases, and 17 bases separated the two germline ends. The CDR3 reads CASPIPGHLNEKLFF. CDR3 in DNA: TGTGCCAGTCCGATTCCGGGACACCTTAATGAAAAACTGTTTTTT.

The chain recombines TRBV6-2 or TRBV6-3 with TRBJ1-1; no firm D call. Germline CDR1 reads MNHEY; CDR2 reads SVGEGT. The CDR3 has 16 residues. Trimming pared 2 bases from V and 0 bases from J, leaving 13 bases between. The CDR3 sequence: CASSYGRARLNTEAFF. The CDR3 nucleotides are TGTGCCAGCAGTTACGGGAGGGCTCGGTTGAACACTGAAGCTTTCTTT.

The rearrangement uses TRBV5-1 and TRBJ2-1, with a weak D call TRBD2 (6 bases). The length of the CDR3 is 15 residues. Germline CDR1 reads SGHRS; CDR2 reads YFSETQ. The V end was cut by 3 bases, the J end by 2 bases, with 12 bases between. CDR3 coding DNA: TGCGCCAGCAGCTCGGAGGGACGGACCTACAATGAGCAGTTCTTC. It is translated as CASSSEGRTYNEQFF.

This rearrangement joins TRBV4-1 to TRBJ2-3; 9 nucleotides agree with TRBD2. V dropped 1 base and J dropped 2; count of bases not matched to a gene: 4. Germline V gives CDR1 MGHRA, CDR2 YSYEKL. This CDR3 contains 16 residues. The CDR3, as DNA: TGCGCCAGCAGCCAAGTTGGCGGGGGGGTCACAGATACGCAGTATTTT. Translation: CASSQVGGGVTDTQYF.

This clone was seen once. The genes are TRBV9 and TRBJ2-1; D ambiguous. There are 15 residues in the CDR3. In germline, CDR1 is SGDLS, CDR2 YYNGEE. Trimming shortened V by 0 bases and J by 0 bases, and 7 bases separated the two germline ends. The CDR3 DNA follows: TGTGCCAGCAGCGTAGGCGAGTACTCCTACAATGAGCAGTTCTTC. This codes for CASSVGEYSYNEQFF.

The chain combines TRBV7-6 with TRBJ2-2; D may be TRBD2 (5 bases). CDR1 SGHVS and CDR2 FNYEAQ come from the germline V gene. Trimming shortened V by 0 bases and J by 4 bases, and 6 bases separated the two germline ends. The CDR3 extends over 14 amino acids. The CDR3 DNA sequence: TGTGCCAGCAGCTTAGCTGCGGGCACCGGGGAGCTGTTTTTT. Translation: CASSLAAGTGELFF. The full variable domain, in which reference TRBV7-6 and TRBJ2-2 provide the parts outside the CDR3, is GAGVSQSPRYKVTKRGQDVALRCDPISGHVSLYWYRQALGQGPEFLTYFNYEAQQDKSGLPNDRFSAERPEGSISTLTIQRTEQRDSAMYRCASSLAAGTGELFFGEGSRLTVL.

The chain recombines TRBV7-9 with TRBJ2-5; TRBD1 might be the D (5 bases). The V gene's germline CDR1 is SEHNR and CDR2 FQNEAQ (reference sequence). The length of the CDR3 is 15 residues. The V end lost 3 bases, the J end lost 0 bases, and 11 bases lay between the germline ends. The CDR3 DNA sequence: TGTGCCAGCAGCTTCTTGGGGCAGCACCAAGAGACCCAGTACTTC. Amino acids: CASSFLGQHQETQYF.

This sequence joins TRBV4-1 and TRBJ1-4, with 8 positions matching TRBD1. Germline-derived CDR1 and CDR2 are MGHRA and YSYEKL. V shed 1 base and J 6 bases; nucleotides not matched to a gene: 1. The CDR3 is 14 residues long. Here the CDR3 DNA reads TGCGCCAGCAGCCAAGCGACAGGGGATGAAAAACTGTTTTTT. It yields the protein CASSQATGDEKLFF.

This clone was observed a single time. The V gene is TRBV5-4, the J gene TRBJ2-7; TRBD2 matches 10 bases. V dropped 7 bases and J dropped 4; count of bases not matched to a gene: 5. Germline V CDR1 and CDR2: SGHNT, YYREEE (reference sequence). This CDR3 spans 13 amino acids. The chain's CDR3 is CASAASGGYEQYF. DNA for the CDR3: TGTGCCAGCGCGGCTAGCGGGGGATACGAGCAGTACTTC. Based on the CDR3 plus reference TRBV5-4 and TRBJ2-7, the full variable domain is ETGVTQSPTHLIKTRGQQVTLRCSSQSGHNTVSWYQQALGQGPQFIFQYYREEENGRGNFPPRFSGLQFPNYSSELNVNALELDDSALYLCASAASGGYEQYFGPGTRLTVT.

V is TRBV7-8 and J is TRBJ2-7; D unresolved. Trimming pared 1 base from V and 7 bases from J, leaving 14 bases between. Germline-derived CDR1 and CDR2 are SGHVS and FQNEAQ. CDR3 length equals 14 residues. For the CDR3, the DNA is TGTGCCAGCAGCTTAGGAACTACCTCCGCGGAGCAGTACTTC. This codes for CASSLGTTSAEQYF.